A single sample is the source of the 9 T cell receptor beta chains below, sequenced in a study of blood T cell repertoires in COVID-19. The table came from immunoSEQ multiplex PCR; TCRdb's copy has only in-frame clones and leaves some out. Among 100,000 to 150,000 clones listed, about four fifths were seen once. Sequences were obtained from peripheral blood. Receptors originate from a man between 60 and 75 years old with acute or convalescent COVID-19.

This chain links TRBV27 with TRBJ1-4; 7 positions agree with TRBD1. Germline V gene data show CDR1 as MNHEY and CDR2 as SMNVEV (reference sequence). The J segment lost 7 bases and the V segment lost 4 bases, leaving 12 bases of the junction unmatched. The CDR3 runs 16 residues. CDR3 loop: CASSSTGEWGIEKLFF. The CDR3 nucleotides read TGTGCCAGCAGTTCCACAGGGGAGTGGGGGATTGAAAAACTGTTTTTT.

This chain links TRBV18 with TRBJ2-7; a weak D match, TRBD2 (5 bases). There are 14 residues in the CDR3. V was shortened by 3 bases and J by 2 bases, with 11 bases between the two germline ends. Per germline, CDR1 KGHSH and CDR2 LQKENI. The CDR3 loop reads CASSPGRGTYEQYF. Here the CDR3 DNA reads TGTGCCAGCTCACCGGGTCGGGGTACCTACGAGCAGTACTTC.

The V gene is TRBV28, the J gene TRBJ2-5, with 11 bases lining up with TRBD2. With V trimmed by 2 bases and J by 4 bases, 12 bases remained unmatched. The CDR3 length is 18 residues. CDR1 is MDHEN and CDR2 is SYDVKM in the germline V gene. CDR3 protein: CASSLGGASGRFGETQYF. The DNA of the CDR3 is TGTGCCAGCAGTTTAGGGGGGGCTAGCGGGAGGTTCGGAGAGACCCAGTACTTC.

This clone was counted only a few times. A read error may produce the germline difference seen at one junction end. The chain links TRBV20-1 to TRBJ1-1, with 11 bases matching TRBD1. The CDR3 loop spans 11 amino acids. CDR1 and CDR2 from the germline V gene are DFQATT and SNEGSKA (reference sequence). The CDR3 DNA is TGCAGTGCTTTTCCGGGACAGGGGGAGGAATTT. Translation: CSAFPGQGEEF.

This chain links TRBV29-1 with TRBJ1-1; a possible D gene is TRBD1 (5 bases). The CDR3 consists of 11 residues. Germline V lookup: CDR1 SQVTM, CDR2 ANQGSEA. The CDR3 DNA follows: TGCAGGGCAGGGTTTGGCACTGAAGCTTTCTTT. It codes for CRAGFGTEAFF.

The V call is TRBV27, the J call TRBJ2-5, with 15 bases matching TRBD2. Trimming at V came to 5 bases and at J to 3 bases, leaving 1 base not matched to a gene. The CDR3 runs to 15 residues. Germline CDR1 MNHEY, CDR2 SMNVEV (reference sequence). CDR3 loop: CASSRTSGREETQYF. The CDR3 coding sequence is TGTGCCAGCAGTCGGACTAGCGGGAGGGAAGAGACCCAGTACTTC.

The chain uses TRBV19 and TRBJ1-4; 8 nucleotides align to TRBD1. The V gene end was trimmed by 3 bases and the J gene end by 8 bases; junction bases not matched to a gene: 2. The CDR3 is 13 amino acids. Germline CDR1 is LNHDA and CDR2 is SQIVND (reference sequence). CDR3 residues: CASSIRDREKLFF. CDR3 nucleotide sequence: TGTGCCAGTAGTATCCGGGACAGGGAAAAACTGTTTTTT.

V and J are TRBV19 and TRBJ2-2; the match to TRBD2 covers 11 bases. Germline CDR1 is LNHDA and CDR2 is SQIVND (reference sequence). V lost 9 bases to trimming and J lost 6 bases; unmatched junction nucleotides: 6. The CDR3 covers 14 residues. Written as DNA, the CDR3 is TGTGCCAGCAATAGCGGGAGGGCCCCCGGGGAGCTGTTTTTT. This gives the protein CASNSGRAPGELFF.

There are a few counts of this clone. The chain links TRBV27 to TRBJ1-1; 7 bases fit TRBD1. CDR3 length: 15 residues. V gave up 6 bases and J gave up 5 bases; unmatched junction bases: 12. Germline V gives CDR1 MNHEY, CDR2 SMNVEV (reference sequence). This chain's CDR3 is CASRNDRQGWTEAFF. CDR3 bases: TGTGCCAGCAGGAACGATAGACAGGGATGGACTGAAGCTTTCTTT.